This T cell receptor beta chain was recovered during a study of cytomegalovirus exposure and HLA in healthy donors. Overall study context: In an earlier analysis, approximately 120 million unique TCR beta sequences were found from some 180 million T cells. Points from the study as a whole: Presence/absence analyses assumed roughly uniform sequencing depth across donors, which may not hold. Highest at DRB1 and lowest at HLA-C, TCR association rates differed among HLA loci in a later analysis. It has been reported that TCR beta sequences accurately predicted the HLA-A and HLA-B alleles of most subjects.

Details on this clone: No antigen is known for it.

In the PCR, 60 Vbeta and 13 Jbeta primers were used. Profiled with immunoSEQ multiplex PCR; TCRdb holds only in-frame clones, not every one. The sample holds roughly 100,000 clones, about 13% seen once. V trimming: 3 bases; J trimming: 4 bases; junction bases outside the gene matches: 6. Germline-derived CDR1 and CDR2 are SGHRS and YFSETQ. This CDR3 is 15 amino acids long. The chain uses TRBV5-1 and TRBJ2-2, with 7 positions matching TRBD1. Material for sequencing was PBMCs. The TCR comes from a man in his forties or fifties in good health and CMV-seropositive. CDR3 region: CASSSQGLATGELFF. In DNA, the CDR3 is TGCGCCAGCAGCTCACAGGGGCTGGCCACCGGGGAGCTGTTTTTT. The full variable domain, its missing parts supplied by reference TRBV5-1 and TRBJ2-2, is KAGVTQTPRYLIKTRGQQVTLSCSPISGHRSVSWYQQTPGQGLQFLFEYFSETQRNKGNFPGRFSGRQFSNSRSEMNVSTLELGDSALYLCASSSQGLATGELFFGEGSRLTVL.